This T cell receptor (beta chain) derives from a study of regulatory T cells in long-lasting Graves disease. Noted time point: newly diagnosed GD, antithyroid drugs for less than 3 months. The TCR library was made from RNA extracted from PBMCs. Construction of TCR beta libraries relied on iRepertoire HTBI primers and on Arm-PCR targeting CDR3 regions. A single record per CDR3 protein comes from TCRdb applying MiXCR to the multiplex PCR reads. This table has about 430,000 distinct CDR3 sequences, about 15% appearing once. J lost 3 bases, V lost 3 bases, and 13 bases had no gene match. Germline assignment: CDR1 DFQATT and CDR2 SNEGSKA (reference sequence). This CDR3 contains 19 residues. Concerning this clonotype: A much bigger clone sits one base away, suggesting this may be a read error.

Another study also made use of these data, one on T cells in Graves' hyperthyroidism and ophthalmopathy. From that study: A model using 13 V-J features told ophthalmopathy apart from stable hyperthyroidism.

V usage is TRBV20-1 and J usage is TRBJ2-1, with 14 bases fitting TRBD2. The receptor's source is a woman between 40 and 55 years old with Graves disease. The material sequenced was peripheral blood mononuclear cells (PBMCs), taken at new diagnosis, from a patient treated with antithyroid drugs. CDR3 DNA sequence: TGCAGTGCTAGTAATCCCGGGACTAGCGGGAGAAAGTACTACAATGAGCAGTTCTTC. Translated: CSASNPGTSGRKYYNEQFF.